This T cell receptor beta chain was documented in a study of blood T cell repertoires in COVID-19. The wider study: T cells, B-cell-depleted T cells, or PBMCs supplied cDNA or gDNA.

V was pared by 6 bases and J by 2 bases, with 11 bases between. The CDR3 covers 14 residues. CDR1 KGHDR and CDR2 SFDVKD come from the germline V gene. The data were produced by immunoSEQ multiplex PCR, yet TCRdb's version contains in-frame clones alone and is incomplete. The profile shows 380,000 or so clones, around 90% of them singletons. Recruits, aged roughly 18 to 89 years, lived in roughly 22 US areas. Cohort placement rested on clinical history that participants reported themselves. The sample was PBMCs or T cells enriched from blood (not recorded which). The source of this sequence is a middle-aged woman with acute COVID-19. This chain joins TRBV24-1 and TRBJ2-3, with D possibly TRBD2 on 5 matching bases. The CDR3 DNA reads as TGTGCCACCAGTTCTCGGGATAACACAGATACGCAGTATTTT. Amino acids: CATSSRDNTDTQYF.